These 17 T cell receptor beta chains were sequenced from one sample in a study of beta chain features in type 1 diabetes. Reverse transcribing all isolated RNA meant expressed TCRB transcripts were sequenced. Sequenced by immunoSEQ multiplex PCR; TCRdb stores in-frame clones only, minus some. Counted here are around 320,000 clones, 14% occurring once; the ten biggest clones make up 6.7%. The sample comprised central memory CD4+ T cells from blood. These receptors were obtained from a young man in good health.

This clone was seen a handful of times. The gene calls are TRBV7-8 and TRBJ1-1; D possibly corresponds to TRBD1 (5 bases). CDR1 SGHVS and CDR2 FQNEAQ come from the germline V gene. The CDR3 covers 15 residues. With 2 bases removed from V and 1 base from J, the gap between germline ends came to 11 bases. CDR3 in amino acids: CASSLSGGANTEAFF. The CDR3 DNA reads as TGTGCCAGCAGCTTAAGCGGTGGGGCGAACACTGAAGCTTTCTTT.

In the case of this clone: One end of the junction fails to match germline, which may point to a read error. The chain recombines TRBV5-4 with TRBJ1-3; D remains unclear. Germline V lookup: CDR1 SGHNT, CDR2 YYREEE (reference sequence). CDR3 size: 16 residues. CDR3 sequence reads: CASSQAAGSSGNTIYF. For the CDR3, the DNA is TGCGCCAGCAGCCAAGCCGCCGGCAGCTCTGGAAACACCATATATTTT.

Note on this clone: Other nucleotide sequences in the sample specify the same CDR3. This rearrangement joins TRBV7-2 to TRBJ2-2; D is ambiguous. Germline values: CDR1 SGHTA, CDR2 FQGNSA. V was pared by 5 bases and J by 3 bases, with 4 bases between. The CDR3 covers 12 residues. The chain's CDR3 is CASSPYTGELFF. The CDR3 coding sequence is TGTGCCAGCAGCCCATACACCGGGGAGCTGTTTTTT.

This clone was seen only a few times. This clone may be a read error of a much larger clone one base away. Other DNA sequences of this sample code for an identical CDR3. The rearrangement links TRBV9 to TRBJ1-1, with 7 positions matching TRBD1. V lost 4 bases to trimming and J lost 1 base; unmatched junction nucleotides: 1. This CDR3 is built from 13 residues. Germline V lookup: CDR1 SGDLS, CDR2 YYNGEE. In nucleotides, the CDR3 is TGTGCCAGCAGCCAGGGGGAGAACACTGAAGCTTTCTTT. Translation: CASSQGENTEAFF.

This clone was detected only a few times. The chain combines TRBV9 with TRBJ1-1; D is undetermined. V was pared by 2 bases and J by 0 bases, with 11 bases between. The CDR3 sequence is 15 residues long. CDR1 is SGDLS and CDR2 is YYNGEE in the germline V gene. The CDR3 loop is CASSVQGSMNTEAFF. The DNA for the CDR3 is TGTGCCAGCAGCGTCCAAGGGTCGATGAACACTGAAGCTTTCTTT.

This chain connects TRBV7-9 to TRBJ1-1, with D possibly being TRBD1 (5 bases). Germline CDR1 and CDR2: SEHNR and FQNEAQ (reference sequence). With 1 base removed from V and 9 bases from J, the gap between germline ends came to 9 bases. The CDR3 covers 12 residues. CDR3: CASSLGGYQAFF. DNA of the CDR3: TGTGCCAGCAGCTTAGGGGGGTACCAAGCTTTCTTT.

This chain links TRBV4-1 with TRBJ1-2; 12 bases match TRBD1. The CDR3 sequence is 17 residues long. V trimming: 0 bases; J trimming: 5 bases; junction bases outside the gene matches: 7. Germline V gives CDR1 MGHRA, CDR2 YSYEKL. The CDR3 region is CASSQEGTGGAGYGYTF. The CDR3 coding sequence is TGCGCCAGCAGCCAAGAGGGGACAGGGGGCGCTGGGTATGGCTACACCTTC.

This chain links TRBV2 with TRBJ2-5; the D gene could be TRBD1 or TRBD2 (6 bases each). The CDR3 runs 15 residues. V was cut by 5 bases and J by 3 bases, with 16 bases left in between. CDR1 is SNHLY and CDR2 is FYNNEI in the germline V gene. This CDR3 is CASSKRGAGKETQYF. In nucleotides, the CDR3 is TGTGCCAGCAGTAAAAGGGGGGCCGGCAAAGAGACCCAGTACTTC.

This clone was detected a few times. CDR3 in DNA: TGTGCCAGCCACCAGAAGGGTGGGAGTCAGCCCCAGCATTTT. This codes for CASHQKGGSQPQHF. This rearrangement joins TRBV6-1 to TRBJ1-5; D is undetermined. Looked up from germline, CDR1 is MNHNS and CDR2 is SASEGT. V lost 8 bases, J lost 6 bases, and 17 bases lay in between. This CDR3 comprises 14 residues.

The V gene is TRBV25-1, the J gene TRBJ2-1, with D uncertain. The CDR3 runs to 11 residues. CDR1 is MGHDK and CDR2 is SYGVNS in the germline V gene. With 3 bases removed from V and 13 bases from J, the gap between germline ends came to 10 bases. CDR3 sequence: CASSEASEQFF. The CDR3 DNA sequence: TGTGCCAGCAGTGAGGCTTCTGAACAGTTCTTC. Full variable domain (outside the CDR3, taken from reference TRBV25-1 and TRBJ2-1): EADIYQTPRYLVIGTGKKITLECSQTMGHDKMYWYQQDPGMELHLIHYSYGVNSTEKGDLSSESTVSRIRTEHFPLTLESARPSHTSQYLCASSEASEQFFGPGTRLTVL.

This clone was observed a handful of times. This rearrangement joins TRBV12-5 to TRBJ2-1, with D perhaps matching TRBD2 (6 bases). Germline V gives CDR1 LGHNT, CDR2 FRNRAP. With 4 bases removed from V and 15 bases from J, the gap between germline ends came to 22 bases. This CDR3 spans 14 amino acids. The CDR3 loop reads CASGSSGSSGLRFF. The CDR3 DNA sequence: TGTGCTAGTGGTTCCTCCGGAAGTAGCGGATTAAGGTTCTTC.

This clone has ten or more counts. V usage is TRBV9 and J usage is TRBJ2-1, with 11 bases matching TRBD2. Germline CDR1 reads SGDLS; CDR2 reads YYNGEE. The CDR3 is 15 amino acids. The V gene end was trimmed by 4 bases and the J gene end by 2 bases; junction bases not matched to a gene: 2. The CDR3 region has the DNA TGTGCCAGCAGCATTAGCGGGGGGGCCTACAATGAGCAGTTCTTC. Translated, it gives CASSISGGAYNEQFF.

This clone was counted only a few times. Distinct nucleotide sequences in the sample also encode this CDR3. The V gene is TRBV5-1, the J gene TRBJ2-2; D call uncertain. Germline CDR1 and CDR2: SGHRS and YFSETQ. The CDR3 totals 14 residues. Trimming cost V 0 bases and J 6 bases, with 9 bases left between them. CDR3 region: CASSLDGGPGELFF. CDR3 sequence (DNA): TGCGCCAGCAGCTTGGACGGCGGTCCCGGGGAGCTGTTTTTT.

This rearrangement joins TRBV11-2 to TRBJ2-1; 10 positions match TRBD1. Per the germline V gene, CDR1 is SGHAT and CDR2 is FQNNGV. V dropped 5 bases and J dropped 5; count of bases not matched to a gene: 12. The CDR3 consists of 17 residues. The CDR3 reads CASSPRPRDRGNNEQFF. The CDR3 nucleotides read TGTGCCAGCAGCCCTCGCCCCCGGGACAGGGGAAACAATGAGCAGTTCTTC. Combining the CDR3 with reference TRBV11-2 and TRBJ2-1 gives the whole variable domain EAGVAQSPRYKIIEKRQSVAFWCNPISGHATLYWYQQILGQGPKLLIQFQNNGVVDDSQLPKDRFSAERLKGVDSTLKIQPAKLEDSAVYLCASSPRPRDRGNNEQFFGPGTRLTVL.

The chain links TRBV6-6 to TRBJ2-2, with unresolved D. Trimming shortened V by 6 bases and J by 5 bases, and 13 bases separated the two germline ends. Germline V gene sequence: CDR1 MNHNY, CDR2 SVGAGI (reference sequence). The CDR3 covers 14 residues. The CDR3: CASSLSSWTGELFF. CDR3 bases: TGTGCCAGCAGCCTGTCGTCATGGACCGGGGAGCTGTTTTTT.

The chain carries TRBV19 and TRBJ2-7; maybe TRBD1 (6 bases). The V and J ends lost 3 bases and 4 bases respectively, with 19 bases between them. CDR1 and CDR2 (germline): LNHDA, SQIVND (reference sequence). This CDR3 contains 16 residues. The CDR3 is CASSMMTGQGDYEQYF. The CDR3 DNA follows: TGTGCCAGTAGTATGATGACGGGACAAGGCGATTACGAGCAGTACTTC.

The table lists this clone with a few counts. The chain couples TRBV6-5 to TRBJ2-4; 8 bases fit TRBD2. The CDR3 is 16 residues long. The germline V gene has CDR1 MNHEY and CDR2 SVGAGI. The V and J ends lost 4 bases and 6 bases, in that order; junction bases with no gene match: 11. The CDR3 here is CASSFTVAGGGNIQYF. CDR3 coding DNA: TGTGCCAGCAGTTTTACGGTTGCGGGAGGAGGAAACATTCAGTACTTC.